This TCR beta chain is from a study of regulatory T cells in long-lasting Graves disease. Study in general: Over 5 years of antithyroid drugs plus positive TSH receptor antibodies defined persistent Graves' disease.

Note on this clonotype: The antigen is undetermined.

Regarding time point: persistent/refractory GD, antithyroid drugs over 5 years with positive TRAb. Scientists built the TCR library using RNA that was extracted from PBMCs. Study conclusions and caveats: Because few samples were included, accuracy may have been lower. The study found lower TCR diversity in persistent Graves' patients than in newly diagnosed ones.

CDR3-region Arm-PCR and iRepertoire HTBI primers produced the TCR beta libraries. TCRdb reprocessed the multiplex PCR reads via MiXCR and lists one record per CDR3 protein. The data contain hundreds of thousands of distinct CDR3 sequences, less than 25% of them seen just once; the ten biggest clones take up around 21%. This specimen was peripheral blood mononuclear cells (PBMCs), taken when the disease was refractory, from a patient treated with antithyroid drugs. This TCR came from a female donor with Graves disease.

CDR3 coding DNA: TGTGCCAGCCAAGGCCACGGGCTAGCGGGAGTGGAGCAGTTCTTC. It yields the protein CASQGHGLAGVEQFF. V and J are TRBV7-9 and TRBJ2-1, with TRBD2 identical over 10 bases. The CDR3 spans 15 residues. Germline lookup yields CDR1 SEHNR and CDR2 FQNEAQ (reference sequence). V gave up 8 bases and J gave up 10 bases; unmatched junction bases: 14.